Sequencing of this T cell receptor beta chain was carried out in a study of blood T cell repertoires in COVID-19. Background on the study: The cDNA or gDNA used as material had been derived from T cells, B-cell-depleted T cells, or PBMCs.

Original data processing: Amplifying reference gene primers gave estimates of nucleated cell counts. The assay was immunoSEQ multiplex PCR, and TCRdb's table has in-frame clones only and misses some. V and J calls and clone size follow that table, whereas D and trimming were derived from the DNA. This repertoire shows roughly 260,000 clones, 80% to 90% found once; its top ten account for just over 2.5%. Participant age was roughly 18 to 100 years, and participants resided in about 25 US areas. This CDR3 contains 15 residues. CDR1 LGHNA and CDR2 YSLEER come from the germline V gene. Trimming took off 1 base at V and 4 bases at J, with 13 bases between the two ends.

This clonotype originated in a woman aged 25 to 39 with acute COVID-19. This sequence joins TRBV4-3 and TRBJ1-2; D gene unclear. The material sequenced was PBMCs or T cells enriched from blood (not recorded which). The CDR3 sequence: CASSQGRGEGYGYTF. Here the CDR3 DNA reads TGCGCCAGCAGCCAAGGGAGAGGAGAAGGCTATGGCTACACCTTC.